This note documents a single T cell receptor (beta chain) sequence. Its target is unknown. These data come from a study of shared clonotypes between healthy human individuals. Points from the study as a whole: The sharing of about 5% of naive CD4 clonotypes was seen across a handful of donors. Non-shared clonotypes had lower generation probabilities than those shared by all four donors.

Assay used: immunoSEQ multiplex PCR; TCRdb lists only in-frame clones, some missing. This table holds about 1 million clones, about 75% found once. Donors, without exception, were Caucasian adults residing in Nashville, Tennessee. Both subsets, CD45RA+ naive and CD45RA-negative memory, were split from the CD4+ cells. Germline V gives CDR1 SGHTA, CDR2 FQGNSA. The CDR3 is made up of 18 amino acids. Trimming cost V 5 bases and J 0 bases, with 17 bases left between them. This rearrangement joins TRBV7-2 to TRBJ1-6; D possibly corresponds to TRBD1 (6 bases). This TCR was recovered from a man younger than 30 in good health. The specimen sequenced was memory CD4+ T cells sorted from blood. Described subset: CD45RA-negative fraction. The CDR3 DNA follows: TGTGCCAGCAGCGAATTCCTGACAGGTCGCTCCTATAATTCACCCCTCCACTTT. Its translation is CASSEFLTGRSYNSPLHF.